This T cell receptor beta chain was profiled in a study of shared clonotypes between healthy human individuals. Whole-study context: Researchers assigned three CD4 naive, three CD4 memory, two CD8 naive and one CD8 memory plate to each donor.

CDR1 SGDLS and CDR2 YYNGEE come from the germline V gene. V shed 4 bases and J shed 6 bases, with 14 bases lying between them. The CDR3 has 13 amino acids. The assay ran at deep level. The genomic DNA of each subset was split evenly across several immunoSEQ plates. Data came from immunoSEQ multiplex PCR; TCRdb stores just in-frame clones and leaves some out. The sample records fewer than 2.5 million clones, approximately 94% being singletons. Details on this clone: Its matching antigen is unknown.

Overall study findings and caveats: The four-donor shared clonotypes exceeded non-shared clonotypes in generation probability, with non-shared ones scoring lower.

The V and J genes are TRBV9 and TRBJ2-7; D remains unclear. The sequence was collected from a young man in good health. Some clones in this sample may be carry-over from other donors' samples. Sequenced sample: naive CD4+ T cells from PBMCs. The subset was: CD45RA+ positively selected. The CDR3 spells CASSPWVSTEQYF. The CDR3 bases are TGTGCCAGCAGCCCCTGGGTCAGCACCGAGCAGTACTTC.